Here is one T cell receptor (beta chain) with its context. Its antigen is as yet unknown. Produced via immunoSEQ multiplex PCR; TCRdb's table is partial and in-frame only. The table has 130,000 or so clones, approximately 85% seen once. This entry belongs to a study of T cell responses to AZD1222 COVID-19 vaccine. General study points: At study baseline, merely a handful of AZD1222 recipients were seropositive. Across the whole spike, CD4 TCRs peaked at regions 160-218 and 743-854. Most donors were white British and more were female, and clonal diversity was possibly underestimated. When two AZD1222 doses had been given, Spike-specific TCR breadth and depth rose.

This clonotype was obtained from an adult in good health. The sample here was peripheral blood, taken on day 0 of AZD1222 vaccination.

For the CDR3, the DNA is TGCGCCAGCAGCCAAGGTGTAGCGGGAGGGAACACAGATACGCAGTATTTT. As protein: CASSQGVAGGNTDTQYF. The gene calls are TRBV4-3 and TRBJ2-3, with 11 positions matching TRBD2. The germline V gene encodes CDR1 LGHNA and CDR2 YSLEER. J lost 2 bases, V lost 1 base, and 5 bases had no gene match. There are 17 residues in the CDR3.